This T cell receptor beta chain was captured in a study of CD8+ T cells in alopecia areata. Study overall: Oral tofacitinib, 5 to 10 mg twice daily, was given in an open-label trial.

There are 13 residues in the CDR3. CDR1 and CDR2 from the germline V gene are SNHLY and FYNNEI. Trimming pared 6 bases from V and 3 bases from J, leaving 9 bases between. Following RNA extraction, reverse transcription yielded cDNA that acted as the sequencing template. Sequenced by immunoSEQ multiplex PCR; TCRdb stores in-frame clones only, minus some. The sample records under 200,000 clones, just over 65% being singletons. As to treatment: oral pan-JAK inhibitor, 5-10 mg twice daily. From alopecia areata patients, lesional scalp punch biopsies and peripheral blood were collected. The receptor was isolated from a human donor with alopecia areata. The chain has TRBV2 and TRBJ2-1; TRBD1 is a possible D gene (6 bases). Source: CD4+ T cells sorted from blood, taken at week 4, from a patient treated with tofacitinib. This CDR3 reads CASRGALYNEQFF. In DNA, the CDR3 is TGTGCCAGCAGGGGGGCCCTCTACAATGAGCAGTTCTTC.